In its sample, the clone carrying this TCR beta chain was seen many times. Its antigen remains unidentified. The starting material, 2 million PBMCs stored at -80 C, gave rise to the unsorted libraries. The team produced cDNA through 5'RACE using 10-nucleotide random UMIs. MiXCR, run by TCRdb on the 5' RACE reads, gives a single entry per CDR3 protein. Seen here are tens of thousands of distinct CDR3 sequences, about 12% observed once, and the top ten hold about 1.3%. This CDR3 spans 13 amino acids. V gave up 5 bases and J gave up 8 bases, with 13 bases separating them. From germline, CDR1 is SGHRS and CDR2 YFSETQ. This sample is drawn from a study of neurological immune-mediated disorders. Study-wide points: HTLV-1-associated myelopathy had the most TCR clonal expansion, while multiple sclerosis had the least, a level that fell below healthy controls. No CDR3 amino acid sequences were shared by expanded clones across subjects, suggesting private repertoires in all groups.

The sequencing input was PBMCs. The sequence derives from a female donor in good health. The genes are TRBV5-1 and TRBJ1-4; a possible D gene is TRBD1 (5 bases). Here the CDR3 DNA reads TGCGCCAGCAGGCCGGGGACGGACGAAAAACTGTTTTTT. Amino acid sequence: CASRPGTDEKLFF.